This T cell receptor (beta chain) was sequenced for a study of blood T cells in healthy people across ages. Overall study results and limits: Unsorted PBMC material precluded a definitive naive versus antigen-experienced comparison. Roughly linear age-related decline in beta diversity appeared, significant by age around 38.

A second PCR of about 7 to 12 cycles used a sample-barcoded 5' primer and a J-beta primer mix. TCRdb called the 5' RACE reads again in MiXCR, with one record for every CDR3 protein. The sample lists about 540,000 distinct CDR3 sequences, 20% to 30% occurring once. There are 14 residues in the CDR3. CDR1 SGHAT and CDR2 FQNNGV come from the germline V gene. Comments on this clonotype: Its antigen is still unknown.

A further study also used this sample, focusing on T cells of mothers and their children. That publication notes: The people who donated were a few healthy Caucasian mothers and their six children. The entire RNA extract went into cDNA synthesis at approximately 1.5 ug per 15 ul.

The TCR comes from a boy between 5 and 17 years old in good health. The genes are TRBV11-2 and TRBJ2-1; no firm D call. The J call is in doubt because the DNA end fits TRBJ2-7 better. The sample comprised blood. CDR3 coding DNA: TGTGCCAGCAGCCCTCAGGCAGTTTCCTACGAGCAGTACTTC. Amino acids: CASSPQAVSYEQYF.